The clone carrying this TCR beta chain has just a few counts. Its antigen is not known. Some clones are missing from TCRdb's copy, which holds only in-frame ones; the method was immunoSEQ multiplex PCR. The sample has around 140,000 clones; 75% to 85% are singletons. The CDR3 consists of 17 residues. The junction had 4 bases not matched to a gene; V was cut back by 4 bases and J by 3 bases. Germline V CDR1 and CDR2: MDHEN, SYDVKM. This entry belongs to a study of T cell responses to AZD1222 COVID-19 vaccine. Study-level results: Repertoire sampling happened only post peak T cell response. Among the donors, most were white British and more were female, and clonal diversity was possibly underestimated. Only six AZD1222 recipients tested seropositive at baseline.

The source was peripheral blood, collected 28 days after the second dose of the MenACWY control vaccine. This TCR was sampled from an adult who received the MenACWY meningococcal vaccine as a control. The chain is built from TRBV28 and TRBJ2-2, with 14 bases aligning to TRBD2. This chain's CDR3 is CASSSGLAGVYTGELFF. The CDR3 nucleotides are TGTGCCAGCAGTTCGGGACTAGCGGGGGTCTACACCGGGGAGCTGTTTTTT.